The source of this TCR beta chain is a study of blood T cells in healthy people across ages. In regard to this clonotype: One end of the junction does not line up with germline, which may come from a read error.

Using a J-beta primer mix together with a sample-barcoded 5' primer, a second PCR was run for roughly 6 to 12 cycles. Via MiXCR, TCRdb re-called the 5' RACE reads, giving one row per CDR3 protein. The sample shows around 1,800,000 distinct CDR3 sequences, around 42% of them seen only once. Donors ranged from about 6 to 95 years old and were healthy Caucasians in Russia. The CDR3 loop spans 15 amino acids. Per germline, CDR1 LGHNA and CDR2 YSLEER. The chain combines TRBV4-3 with TRBJ1-1; D unclear. The specimen sequenced was blood. This TCR was recovered from a human donor in good health. The CDR3 reads CVSSQDGTMNTEAFF. For the CDR3, the DNA is TGCGTCAGCAGCCAAGATGGCACCATGAACACTGAAGCTTTCTTT.